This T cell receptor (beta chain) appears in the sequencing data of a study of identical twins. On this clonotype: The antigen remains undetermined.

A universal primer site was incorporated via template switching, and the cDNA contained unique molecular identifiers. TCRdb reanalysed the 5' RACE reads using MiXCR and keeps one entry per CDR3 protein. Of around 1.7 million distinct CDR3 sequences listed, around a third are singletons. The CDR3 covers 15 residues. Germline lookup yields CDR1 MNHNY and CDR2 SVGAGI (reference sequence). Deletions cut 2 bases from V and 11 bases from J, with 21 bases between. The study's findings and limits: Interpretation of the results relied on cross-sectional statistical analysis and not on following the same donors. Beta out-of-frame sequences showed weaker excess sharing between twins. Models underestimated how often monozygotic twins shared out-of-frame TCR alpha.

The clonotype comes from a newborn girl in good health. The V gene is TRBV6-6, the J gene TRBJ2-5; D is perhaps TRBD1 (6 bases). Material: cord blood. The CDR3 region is CASSYTQGWGNEQYF. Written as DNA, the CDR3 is TGTGCCAGCAGTTACACACAGGGATGGGGGAATGAGCAGTACTTC.